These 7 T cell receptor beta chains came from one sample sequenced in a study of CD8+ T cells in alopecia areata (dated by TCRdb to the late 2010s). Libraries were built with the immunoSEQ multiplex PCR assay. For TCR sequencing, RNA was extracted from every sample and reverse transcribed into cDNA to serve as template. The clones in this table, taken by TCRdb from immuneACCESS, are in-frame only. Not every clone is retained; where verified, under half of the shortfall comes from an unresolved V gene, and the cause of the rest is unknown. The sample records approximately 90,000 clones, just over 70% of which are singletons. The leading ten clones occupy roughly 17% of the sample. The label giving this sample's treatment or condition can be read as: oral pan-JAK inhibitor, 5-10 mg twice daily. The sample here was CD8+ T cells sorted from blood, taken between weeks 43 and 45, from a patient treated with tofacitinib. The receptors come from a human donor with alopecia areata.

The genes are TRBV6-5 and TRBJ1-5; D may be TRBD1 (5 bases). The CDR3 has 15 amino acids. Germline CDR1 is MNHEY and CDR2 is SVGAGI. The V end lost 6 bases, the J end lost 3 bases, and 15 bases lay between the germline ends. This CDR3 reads CASSATGWDNQPQHF. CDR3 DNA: TGTGCCAGCAGCGCAACAGGTTGGGACAATCAGCCCCAGCATTTT.

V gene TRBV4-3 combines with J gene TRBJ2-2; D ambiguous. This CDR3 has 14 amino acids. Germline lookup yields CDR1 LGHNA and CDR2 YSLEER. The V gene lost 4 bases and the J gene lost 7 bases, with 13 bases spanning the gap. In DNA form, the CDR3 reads TGCGCCAGCAGCCCCCGGATTTCGGGCGGGGAGCTGTTTTTT. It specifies CASSPRISGGELFF.

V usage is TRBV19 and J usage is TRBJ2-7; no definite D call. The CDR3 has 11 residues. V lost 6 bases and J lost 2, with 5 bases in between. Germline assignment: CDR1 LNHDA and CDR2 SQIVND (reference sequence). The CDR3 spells CASSSAYEQYF. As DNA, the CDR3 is TGTGCCAGTAGCTCAGCCTACGAGCAGTACTTC.

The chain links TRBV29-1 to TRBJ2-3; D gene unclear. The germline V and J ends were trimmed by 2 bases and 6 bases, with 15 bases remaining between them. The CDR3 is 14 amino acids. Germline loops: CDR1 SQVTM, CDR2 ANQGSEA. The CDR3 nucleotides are TGCAGCGTTGAACCCCGGGCCACATCGGATACGCAGTATTTT. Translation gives CSVEPRATSDTQYF.

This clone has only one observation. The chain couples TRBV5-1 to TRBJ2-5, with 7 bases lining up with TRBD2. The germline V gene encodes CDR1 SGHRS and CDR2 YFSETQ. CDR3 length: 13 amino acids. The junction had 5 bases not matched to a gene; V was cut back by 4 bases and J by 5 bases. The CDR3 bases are TGCGCCAGCAGCACCACTAGCGCGGAGACCCAGTACTTC. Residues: CASSTTSAETQYF.

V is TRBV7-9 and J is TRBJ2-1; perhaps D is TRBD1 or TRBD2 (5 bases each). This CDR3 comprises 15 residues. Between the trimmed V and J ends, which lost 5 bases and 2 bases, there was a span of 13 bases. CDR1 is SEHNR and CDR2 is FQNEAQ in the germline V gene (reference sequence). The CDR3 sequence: CASSAGAQPYNEQFF. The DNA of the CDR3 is TGTGCCAGCAGCGCCGGGGCTCAACCCTACAATGAGCAGTTCTTC.

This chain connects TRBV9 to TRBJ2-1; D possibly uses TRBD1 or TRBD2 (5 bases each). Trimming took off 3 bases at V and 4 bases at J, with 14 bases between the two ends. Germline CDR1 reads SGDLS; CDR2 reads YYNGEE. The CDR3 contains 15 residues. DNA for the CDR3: TGTGCCAGCAGCGGCTTAAACGGGACGTACAATGAGCAGTTCTTC. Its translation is CASSGLNGTYNEQFF.